This TCR beta chain was identified in a study of cytomegalovirus exposure and HLA in healthy donors. 60 Vbeta and 13 Jbeta primers were used in PCR. The protocol was immunoSEQ multiplex PCR, while the TCRdb copy is restricted to in-frame clones and leaves out a portion. The sample contains roughly 290,000 clones, around 80% of which appear only once. The table lists this clone with a count of one. Its antigen remains unidentified. Regarding the study as a whole: Immune exposure information comprised only CMV serostatus.

The TCR sequence derives from a girl aged 2 to 9 in good health and CMV-seronegative. Sequencing was performed on PBMCs.

The CDR3 region is CASSYSSGTGSHF. The CDR3 DNA follows: TGTGCCAGCAGTTACTCGTCTGGGACAGGGAGCCACTTT. The chain joins TRBV6-5 to TRBJ1-6, with 9 bases fitting TRBD1. Per the germline V gene, CDR1 is MNHEY and CDR2 is SVGAGI. The trim removed 0 bases at V and 18 bases at J, leaving 6 bases unmatched. The CDR3 totals 13 residues.